The source of this T cell receptor beta chain is a study of T cells in Graves' hyperthyroidism and ophthalmopathy. Study details: Once the initial diagnosis was made, peripheral blood was obtained before any treatment.

Using RNA transcripts as the source, TCR beta CDR3 regions were amplified. An initial round of RT-PCR targeting the TCR CDR3 relied on the HTBI primer set. One entry per CDR3 protein results from TCRdb running MiXCR on the multiplex PCR reads. This table holds around 350,000 distinct CDR3 sequences, more than 14% found once. The V gene's germline CDR1 is SNHLY and CDR2 FYNNEI. The CDR3 length is 14 residues. The V gene lost 10 bases and the J gene lost 6 bases, with 20 bases spanning the gap. Broader study findings: Model-based prediction identified ophthalmopathy a median roughly 6.1 months prior to its onset.

Investigators excluded patients with uncontrolled infection, other autoimmune disease, pregnancy or lactation. Diagnoses were established using clinical symptoms, serum thyroxine and TRAb, thyroid ultrasound and orbital computed tomography. This clonotype has at least ten counts. The antigen remains unidentified. The V and J genes are TRBV2 and TRBJ2-3; the D is unclear. Sequencing input: blood. The clonotype originates from a woman in her 30s with Graves' ophthalmopathy. This CDR3 is CANLQTEMVDTQYF. DNA for the CDR3: TGTGCCAACCTCCAGACTGAAATGGTGGATACGCAGTATTTT.